The rows below give T cell receptor beta chains drawn from one sample of a study of blood T cell repertoires in COVID-19. Clones were read by immunoSEQ multiplex PCR, and TCRdb kept only the in-frame ones, dropping some. In the table there are more than 250,000 clones, 87% of which are singletons. Sequenced input: PBMCs or T cells enriched from blood (not recorded which). These receptors came from a woman aged 25 to 39 who had recovered from COVID-19. Each CDR3 is given with its conserved first and last residue. D genes are given only for firm matches. A clone size is listed for some rows: how often the clone was seen (once, few, many), or a class if it is expanded.

v_call,clone_size,j_call,d_call,cdr3_length,cdr3_nt,cdr3_aa
TRBV19,-,TRBJ2-3,-,14,TGTGCCAGTAGTCTTAGCGAGAGCACAGATACGCAGTATTTT,CASSLSESTDTQYF
TRBV7-3,-,TRBJ2-1,-,13,TGTGCCAGCAGCCCAAACCCCGGGACTCTTCAGTTCTTC,CASSPNPGTLQFF
TRBV4-1,few,TRBJ1-1,-,14,TGCGCCAGCAGCCAAGCCGGGACTCGCACTGAAGCTTTCTTT,CASSQAGTRTEAFF
TRBV2,-,TRBJ2-1,-,13,TGTGCCAGCAGGGAAGGTGCGGGCAATGAGCAGTTCTTC,CASREGAGNEQFF
TRBV2,once,TRBJ1-2,TRBD1,17,TGTGCCAGCAGTGAGGGGCTGACAGGGGGCCCGAACTATGGCTACACCTTC,CASSEGLTGGPNYGYTF
TRBV7-2,few,TRBJ1-2,TRBD1,15,TGTGCCAGCAGTAAACTTACAGGGGGCTCAGCAGGCTACACCTTC,CASSKLTGGSAGYTF
TRBV3-1/TRBV3-2,-,TRBJ2-3,-,15,TGTGCCAGCAGCCAAGATTTGGCCACCACAGATACGCAGTATTTT,CASSQDLATTDTQYF
TRBV11-2,-,TRBJ2-3,-,14,TGTGCCAGCAGCCTCCTAACTAGCACAGATACGCAGTATTTT,CASSLLTSTDTQYF
TRBV5-6,-,TRBJ1-3,-,15,TGTGCCAGCAGCTTCGGCAGGGGACATGGAAACACCATATATTTT,CASSFGRGHGNTIYF
TRBV24-1,-,TRBJ1-5,-,20,TGTGCCACCAGTGATTTGCTTTTAAAATGGGGGGGGTCTGGCAATCAGCCCCAGCATTTT,CATSDLLLKWGGSGNQPQHF
TRBV7-9,few,TRBJ1-2,-,16,TGTGCCAGCAGCCCACAGGGTGGCCTCGGTGACTATGGCTACACCTTC,CASSPQGGLGDYGYTF
TRBV28,-,TRBJ1-4,-,17,TGTGCCAGCAGTGACCCACTTAACGACAGACTTAATGAAAAACTGTTTTTT,CASSDPLNDRLNEKLFF
TRBV5-1,once,TRBJ2-7,TRBD1,15,TGCGCCAGCAGGATAGGGACAGGGACTACCTACGAGCAGTACTTC,CASRIGTGTTYEQYF
TRBV24-1,-,TRBJ2-3,-,14,TGTGCCACCAGTGTACAGGGTGGCACAGATACGCAGTATTTT,CATSVQGGTDTQYF
TRBV7-9,-,TRBJ2-1,-,12,TGTGCCAGCAGTAGAGGGTTAGGAGAGCAGTTCTTC,CASSRGLGEQFF
TRBV7-6,-,TRBJ1-3,-,16,TGTGCCAGCAGCTTACAGACAGCGCTCTCTGGAAACACCATATATTTT,CASSLQTALSGNTIYF
TRBV3-1/TRBV3-2,-,TRBJ1-2,-,14,TGTGCCAGCAGCCCCGTAACAGGGTTTTATGGCTACACCTTC,CASSPVTGFYGYTF
TRBV5-4,-,TRBJ2-7,TRBD2,13,TGTGCCAGCAGGATCTGGACTAGCGGGGCCCATTCGTTC,CASRIWTSGAHSF
TRBV3-1/TRBV3-2,once,TRBJ1-1,TRBD1,16,TGTGCCAGCAGGCAGCCGGGACAGGGGGCAAAAAGTGAAGCTTTCTTT,CASRQPGQGAKSEAFF
TRBV3-1/TRBV3-2,-,TRBJ1-1,-,12,TGTGCCAGCAGCCCCACAGCCAGTGGAGCTTTCTTT,CASSPTASGAFF
TRBV30,-,TRBJ1-3,-,13,TGTGCCTGGAGTGTAGCCTTTGGAAACACCATATATTTT,CAWSVAFGNTIYF
TRBV3-1/TRBV3-2,-,TRBJ2-5,-,18,TGTGCCAGCAGCCAAGAAGGGCTGCGGAGGAATCGACAAGAGACCCAGTACTTC,CASSQEGLRRNRQETQYF
TRBV7-9,-,TRBJ2-1,TRBD2,18,TGTGCCAGCAGCTTAGAGAAGGGTCGCGGGGGCTCCTACAATGAGCAGTTCTTC,CASSLEKGRGGSYNEQFF
TRBV15,few,TRBJ2-7,-,14,TGTGCCACCAGCAGAGATCATGGGGGCGAGGAGCAGTACTTC,CATSRDHGGEEQYF
TRBV5-1,-,TRBJ1-2,TRBD1,15,TGCGCCAGCAGCTTACCGGGACAGCAGGGCTATGGCTACACCTTC,CASSLPGQQGYGYTF
TRBV2,once,TRBJ2-3,TRBD2,15,TGTGCCAGCAGTTTAGCGGGGGCGGGCACAGATACGCAGTATTTT,CASSLAGAGTDTQYF
TRBV3-1/TRBV3-2,-,TRBJ2-2,-,14,TGTGCCAGCAGCCCTCGGACTCAAACCGGGGAGCTGTTTTTT,CASSPRTQTGELFF
TRBV5-4,-,TRBJ1-2,TRBD1,15,TGTGCCAGCAGCACCCCGGGACAGCCTCTGTATGGCTACACCTTC,CASSTPGQPLYGYTF
TRBV23-1,-,TRBJ2-7,TRBD1,15,TGCGCCAGCAGTCAATGGGGGACAGGGTTGCACGAGCAGTACTTC,CASSQWGTGLHEQYF
TRBV29-1,-,TRBJ1-1,-,13,TGCAGCTTTTGGGGCGTGTTGAACACTGAAGCTTTCTTT,CSFWGVLNTEAFF